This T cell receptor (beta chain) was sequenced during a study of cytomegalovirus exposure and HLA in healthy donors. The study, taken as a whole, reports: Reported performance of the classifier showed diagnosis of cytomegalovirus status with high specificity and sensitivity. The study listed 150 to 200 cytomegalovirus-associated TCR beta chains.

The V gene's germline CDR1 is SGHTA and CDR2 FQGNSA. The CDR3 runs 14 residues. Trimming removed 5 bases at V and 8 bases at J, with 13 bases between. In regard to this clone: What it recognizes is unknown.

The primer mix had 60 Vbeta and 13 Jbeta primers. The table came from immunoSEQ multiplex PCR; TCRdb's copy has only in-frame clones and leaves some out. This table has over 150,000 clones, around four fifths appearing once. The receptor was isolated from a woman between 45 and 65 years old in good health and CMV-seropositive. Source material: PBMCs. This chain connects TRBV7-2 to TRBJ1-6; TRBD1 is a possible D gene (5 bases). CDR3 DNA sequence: TGTGCCAGCAGCCCGGGCCAGGGCTATTCACCCCTCCACTTT. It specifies CASSPGQGYSPLHF.